These 25 T cell receptor beta chains were sequenced from one sample in a study of cytomegalovirus exposure and HLA in healthy donors. 60 Vbeta and 13 Jbeta primers were used in PCR. Produced via immunoSEQ multiplex PCR; TCRdb's table is partial and in-frame only. The profile shows fewer than 120,000 clones, around three quarters of them singletons. The sample was PBMCs. Every receptor here comes from a woman in her twenties or thirties in good health and CMV-seronegative.

The chain employs TRBV2 and TRBJ2-1, with 10 bases fitting TRBD2. Looked up from germline, CDR1 is SNHLY and CDR2 is FYNNEI. The CDR3 spans 16 residues. V lost 2 bases, J lost 8 bases, and 9 bases stayed unmatched. The CDR3 is CASSELPAGGRDEQFF. In DNA form, the CDR3 reads TGTGCCAGCAGTGAACTCCCAGCGGGGGGGCGGGATGAGCAGTTCTTC.

CDR3 protein: CASSTSRRSTDTQYF. Written as DNA, the CDR3 is TGTGCCAGCAGCACAAGCAGGAGGAGCACAGATACGCAGTATTTT. The rearrangement joins TRBV7-9 to TRBJ2-3; TRBD2 might be the D (5 bases). The germline V and J ends were trimmed by 5 bases and 0 bases, with 12 bases remaining between them. Germline-derived CDR1 and CDR2 are SEHNR and FQNEAQ (reference sequence). The CDR3 totals 15 residues.

The chain couples TRBV6-1 to TRBJ2-7, with 13 bases fitting TRBD2. Germline V gene lookup returns CDR1 MNHNS and CDR2 SASEGT. With 4 bases clipped from V and 5 bases from J, the junction kept 8 bases outside the gene matches. The CDR3 covers 16 residues. The CDR3 loop reads CASSALGLAGRNEQYF. For the CDR3, the DNA is TGTGCCAGCAGTGCACTGGGACTAGCGGGACGGAACGAGCAGTACTTC.

The chain employs TRBV29-1 and TRBJ2-5, with D perhaps matching TRBD2 (7 bases). The J call may be mistaken, given a closer DNA end match to TRBJ2-7. Germline CDR1 and CDR2: SQVTM and ANQGSEA. The CDR3 is 14 amino acids. Here the CDR3 DNA reads TGCAGCGTCTGGCTGGACAGCGGGACCTACGAGCAGTACTTC. Its protein product is CSVWLDSGTYEQYF.

This chain connects TRBV6-4 to TRBJ2-2; no clear D gene. CDR3 length equals 14 residues. Germline CDR1 is MRHNA and CDR2 is SNTAGT. The V end was cut by 0 bases, the J end by 4 bases, with 6 bases between. CDR3 sequence reads: CASSDSTRTGELFF. Written as DNA, the CDR3 is TGTGCCAGCAGTGACTCCACACGCACCGGGGAGCTGTTTTTT.

V is TRBV7-2 and J is TRBJ2-5, with D possibly being TRBD2 (5 bases). This CDR3 comprises 14 residues. V lost 4 bases to trimming and J lost 4 bases, with 13 bases between them. CDR1 and CDR2 (germline): SGHTA, FQGNSA. CDR3 residues: CASSSAGTRETQYF. The CDR3 nucleotides read TGTGCCAGCAGCTCTGCGGGTACCAGAGAGACCCAGTACTTC.

V gene TRBV5-1 combines with J gene TRBJ1-2; 8 positions agree with TRBD1. CDR3 length equals 15 residues. CDR1 SGHRS and CDR2 YFSETQ come from the germline V gene. V dropped 0 bases and J dropped 0; count of bases not matched to a gene: 1. The CDR3, as DNA: TGCGCCAGCAGCTTGGACAGGGGGGCTAACTATGGCTACACCTTC. Its translation is CASSLDRGANYGYTF.

This clone was observed a single time. The CDR3 reads CASSFGLEVREQYF. The CDR3 DNA reads as TGTGCCAGCAGCTTCGGACTAGAGGTTCGCGAGCAGTACTTC. This chain joins TRBV5-6 and TRBJ2-7; TRBD2 matches 7 bases. The CDR3 contains 14 residues. The ends lost 2 bases at V and 6 bases at J; junction bases unmatched: 8. Germline lookup yields CDR1 SGHDT and CDR2 YYEEEE. Complete variable domain (other parts from reference TRBV5-6 and TRBJ2-7): DAGVTQSPTHLIKTRGQQVTLRCSPKSGHDTVSWYQQALGQGPQFIFQYYEEEERQRGNFPDRFSGHQFPNYSSELNVNALLLGDSALYLCASSFGLEVREQYFGPGTRLTVT.

J is TRBJ2-2 and V is TRBV5-1, with D unclear. CDR1 and CDR2 from the germline V gene are SGHRS and YFSETQ. Between the trimmed V and J ends, which lost 0 bases and 2 bases, there was a span of 8 bases. The CDR3 is 15 amino acids. CDR3 protein: CASSLDNFNTGELFF. The CDR3, as DNA: TGCGCCAGCAGCTTGGATAACTTTAACACCGGGGAGCTGTTTTTT.

The chain couples TRBV15 to TRBJ1-5, with D possibly TRBD1 on 5 matching bases. V gave up 0 bases and J gave up 9 bases, with 15 bases separating them. The V gene's germline CDR1 is LNHNV and CDR2 YYDKDF (reference sequence). This CDR3 is 15 amino acids long. The CDR3 DNA sequence: TGTGCCACCAGCAGAGATCGAGCCCTCGGGGGGCCCCAGCATTTT. Residues: CATSRDRALGGPQHF.

This rearrangement joins TRBV16 to TRBJ1-5; 10 nucleotides line up with TRBD1. This CDR3 has 17 amino acids. The J segment lost 7 bases and the V segment lost 5 bases, leaving 14 bases of the junction unmatched. Germline lookup yields CDR1 KGHSY and CDR2 FQNENV. CDR3 region: CASSSIGFGQGGQPQHF. CDR3 nucleotide sequence: TGTGCCAGCAGCTCAATTGGGTTCGGACAGGGGGGACAGCCCCAGCATTTT.

V is TRBV5-4 and J is TRBJ2-7; 8 positions agree with TRBD1. J lost 6 bases, V lost 2 bases, and 13 bases had no gene match. The CDR3 length is 16 residues. Germline values: CDR1 SGHNT, CDR2 YYREEE (reference sequence). CDR3 region: CASSFGMHRGNGEQYF. The CDR3 bases are TGTGCCAGCAGCTTCGGCATGCACAGGGGGAACGGCGAGCAGTACTTC.

J is TRBJ1-2 and V is TRBV30, with 7 bases lining up with TRBD1. Germline lookup yields CDR1 GTSNPN and CDR2 SVGIG (reference sequence). The CDR3 extends over 17 amino acids. Trimming took 5 bases from V and 6 from J; bases not matched to a gene: 21. The CDR3 region is CAWATGALPSPPDGYTF. The CDR3 region has the DNA TGTGCCTGGGCTACAGGGGCCTTACCAAGCCCTCCAGATGGCTACACCTTC.

The V gene is TRBV19, the J gene TRBJ2-1, with 8 bases aligning to TRBD2. This CDR3 has 14 amino acids. Germline loops: CDR1 LNHDA, CDR2 SQIVND (reference sequence). J was trimmed by 7 bases and V by 7 bases; bases with no gene match: 9. This CDR3 reads CASIDGRVKNEQFF. Here the CDR3 DNA reads TGTGCCAGTATAGACGGGAGGGTAAAAAATGAGCAGTTCTTC. Filled out from reference TRBV19 and TRBJ2-1, the complete variable domain reads DGGITQSPKYLFRKEGQNVTLSCEQNLNHDAMYWYRQDPGQGLRLIYYSQIVNDFQKGDIAEGYSVSREKKESFPLTVTSAQKNPTAFYLCASIDGRVKNEQFFGPGTRLTVL.

V gene TRBV11-2 combines with J gene TRBJ1-5; D may be TRBD1 (5 bases). The CDR3 consists of 14 residues. Trimming shortened V by 1 base and J by 1 base, and 5 bases separated the two germline ends. CDR1 and CDR2 from the germline V gene are SGHAT and FQNNGV. CDR3 in amino acids: CASSLAGSNQPQHF. The CDR3 nucleotides are TGTGCCAGCAGCTTAGCAGGGAGCAATCAGCCCCAGCATTTT.

This clone turned up a few times. The chain is built from TRBV27 and TRBJ2-1, with 15 bases lining up with TRBD2. Germline V lookup: CDR1 MNHEY, CDR2 SMNVEV (reference sequence). The length of the CDR3 is 19 residues. V lost 3 bases and J lost 0; bases outside the gene matches: 6. The DNA of the CDR3 is TGTGCCAGCAGTTTCGACCGGACTAGCGGGAGGGGCTCCTACAATGAGCAGTTCTTC. As protein: CASSFDRTSGRGSYNEQFF.

This rearrangement joins TRBV18 to TRBJ2-5; 9 positions agree with TRBD1. This CDR3 has 14 amino acids. CDR1 is KGHSH and CDR2 is LQKENI in the germline V gene. Losses at the gene ends were 5 bases for V and 5 bases for J; bases not matched to a gene: 6. CDR3 protein: CASSANRGPETQYF. The CDR3 bases are TGTGCCAGCTCAGCCAACAGGGGGCCGGAGACCCAGTACTTC.

V is TRBV7-9 and J is TRBJ2-5; TRBD2 aligns across 10 bases. Per the germline V gene, CDR1 is SEHNR and CDR2 is FQNEAQ (reference sequence). The CDR3 runs 14 residues. With V trimmed by 4 bases and J by 5 bases, 4 bases remained unmatched. The CDR3 sequence is CASSSPAGGETQYF. The CDR3 nucleotides read TGTGCCAGCAGCTCTCCAGCGGGAGGGGAGACCCAGTACTTC.

The rearrangement uses TRBV5-1 and TRBJ2-2, with D possibly matching TRBD1 (5 bases). Between the trimmed V and J ends, which lost 7 bases and 0 bases, there was a span of 10 bases. CDR3 length: 14 residues. Germline V gene lookup returns CDR1 SGHRS and CDR2 YFSETQ. This chain's CDR3 is CASVGQTNTGELFF. CDR3 in DNA: TGCGCCAGCGTGGGGCAGACGAACACCGGGGAGCTGTTTTTT.

The CDR3 loop reads CASRAGTGSPTDTQYF. DNA for the CDR3: TGTGCCAGCAGGGCCGGGACAGGGAGTCCCACAGATACGCAGTATTTT. The chain couples TRBV28 to TRBJ2-3; 9 bases are shared with TRBD1. Looked up from germline, CDR1 is MDHEN and CDR2 is SYDVKM. With 6 bases clipped from V and 2 bases from J, the junction kept 9 bases outside the gene matches. The CDR3 extends over 16 amino acids.

The chain recombines TRBV11-1 with TRBJ2-1, with TRBD1 matching over 7 bases. V was clipped by 5 bases and J by 9 bases; unmatched bases: 10. Germline V gives CDR1 SGHAT, CDR2 FQDESV (reference sequence). The CDR3 extends over 14 amino acids. CDR3 DNA sequence: TGTGCCAGCAGCCCGATAAATGACAGGGCTGAGCAGTTCTTC. It specifies CASSPINDRAEQFF.

To note about this clone: The same CDR3 is also encoded by other DNA sequences in this sample. The V gene is TRBV9, the J gene TRBJ1-6, with D possibly being TRBD1 (5 bases). This CDR3 contains 15 residues. V lost 0 bases and J lost 6, with 10 bases in between. The germline V gene has CDR1 SGDLS and CDR2 YYNGEE. CDR3 sequence reads: CASSVESGGNSPLHF. CDR3 coding DNA: TGTGCCAGCAGCGTAGAGTCGGGGGGTAATTCACCCCTCCACTTT.

This clone was observed a handful of times. The rearrangement uses TRBV6-6 and TRBJ2-3; 13 bases match TRBD2. The germline CDR1 and CDR2 sequences are MNHNY and SVGAGI (reference sequence). The V segment lost 6 bases and the J segment 6 bases; nucleotides outside the gene matches: 9. This CDR3 is 16 amino acids long. CDR3 residues: CASSTGLAGERDTQYF. CDR3 in DNA: TGTGCCAGCAGCACCGGACTAGCGGGGGAGAGGGATACGCAGTATTTT.

In regard to this clone: No DNA is shown, since the ends of the CDR3 on it are uncertain; the CDR3 is the one TCRdb lists. The chain combines TRBV28 with TRBJ1-2; the D call in the table, TRBD1, was not verified against the DNA. The V gene's germline CDR1 is MDHEN and CDR2 SYDVKM. The CDR3 length is 15 residues, termini included. CDR3 loop: CASSFLAGGLFGYTF.

The genes are TRBV5-1 and TRBJ2-3, with 9 nucleotides matching TRBD2. V lost 4 bases to trimming and J lost 0 bases; unmatched junction nucleotides: 3. Germline-derived CDR1 and CDR2 are SGHRS and YFSETQ. The CDR3 loop spans 15 amino acids. CDR3 DNA: TGCGCCAGCAGCCCCGGGACTAGCAGCACAGATACGCAGTATTTT. This codes for CASSPGTSSTDTQYF.